The present entry profiles one T cell receptor (beta chain) with its context. No antigen is known for it. Germline CDR1 and CDR2: MNHNY and SVGAGI (reference sequence). Losses at the gene ends were 2 bases for V and 1 base for J; bases not matched to a gene: 3. The CDR3 covers 15 residues. Free of recent acute infections or vaccinations, the donors were healthy HIV-negative adults. This sample stems from a study of shared clonotypes between healthy human individuals. Study-level points and caveats: Non-shared clonotypes displayed generation probabilities falling below those of clonotypes present in all four donors.

Data came from immunoSEQ multiplex PCR; TCRdb stores just in-frame clones and leaves some out. The sample consists of hundreds of thousands of clones, less than 96% of them appearing once. This chain connects TRBV6-6 to TRBJ2-7, with 9 bases matching TRBD2. The sequence came from a woman in her thirties in good health. Sequences were obtained from naive CD4+ T cells sorted from blood. Noted subset: CD45RA+ positively selected. The DNA of the CDR3 is TGTGCCAGCAGTTACAAAGCGGGAGGTTCCTACGAGCAGTACTTC. It codes for CASSYKAGGSYEQYF.